This T cell receptor (beta chain) originates from a study of T-cell reconstitution after alpha-beta-depleted transplantation in children. The library targeted TCRbeta and was prepared with unique molecular identifiers. TCRdb redid the calling of the PCR reads with MiXCR, one entry per CDR3 protein. The sample shows approximately 85,000 distinct CDR3 sequences, 14% of them seen only once. Losses at the gene ends were 6 bases for V and 11 bases for J; bases not matched to a gene: 8. The CDR3 length is 12 residues. Germline V lookup: CDR1 SGHDN, CDR2 FVKESK. The receptor was isolated from a male patient aged 2-15 years who had a stem cell transplant for acute lymphoblastic leukemia, so the T cells may come from the graft donor. The chain combines TRBV14 with TRBJ1-2, with 8 bases matching TRBD1. This material consisted of PBMCs, mostly from graft donor cells, taken 180 days after TCRalphabeta/CD19-depleted stem cell transplant. CDR3 residues: CASSPGGWGYTF. CDR3 coding DNA: TGTGCCAGCAGTCCAGGGGGCTGGGGATACACCTTC.